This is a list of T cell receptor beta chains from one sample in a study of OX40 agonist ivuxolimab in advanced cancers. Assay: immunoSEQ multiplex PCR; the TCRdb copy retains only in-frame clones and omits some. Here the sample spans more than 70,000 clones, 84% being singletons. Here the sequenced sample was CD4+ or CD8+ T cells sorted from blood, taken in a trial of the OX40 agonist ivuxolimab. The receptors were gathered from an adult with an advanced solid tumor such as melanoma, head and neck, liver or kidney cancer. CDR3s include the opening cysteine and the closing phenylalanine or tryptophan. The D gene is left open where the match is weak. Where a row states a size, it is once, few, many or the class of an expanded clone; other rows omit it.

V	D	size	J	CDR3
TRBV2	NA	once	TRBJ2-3	CASSRRRETDTQYF
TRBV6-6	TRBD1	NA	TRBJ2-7	CASRPGQALYEQYF
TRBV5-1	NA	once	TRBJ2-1	CASSLATLSSYNEQFF
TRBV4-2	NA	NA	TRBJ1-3	CASSQFDLGPSGNTIYF
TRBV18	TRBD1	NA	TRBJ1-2	CASSPPGGSYGYTF
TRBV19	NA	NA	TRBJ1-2	CASSTNYGYTF
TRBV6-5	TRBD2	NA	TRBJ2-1	CASSLLAGGDNEQFF
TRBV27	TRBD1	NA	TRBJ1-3	CASSPRTGGSGNTIYF
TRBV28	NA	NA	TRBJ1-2	CASSLRGAYGYTF
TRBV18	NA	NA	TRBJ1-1	CASSPRLAQGAGTEAFF
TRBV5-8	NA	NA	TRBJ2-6	CASSSRRRAGANVLTF
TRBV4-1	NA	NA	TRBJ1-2	CASSQDAQFNYGYTF
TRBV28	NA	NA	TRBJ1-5	CALGEGFQPQHF
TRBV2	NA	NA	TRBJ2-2	CASSEALAGELFF
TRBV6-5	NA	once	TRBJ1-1	CASLGNTEAFF
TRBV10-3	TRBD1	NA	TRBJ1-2	CATGDRGNYGYTF
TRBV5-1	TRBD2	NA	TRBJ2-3	CASSPTSGRAVDTQYF
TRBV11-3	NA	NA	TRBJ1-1	CASSPFAGTNNEAFF
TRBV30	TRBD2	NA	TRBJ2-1	CAWSGTSRGEQFF
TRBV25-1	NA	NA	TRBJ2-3	CASGERRGTSTDTQYF
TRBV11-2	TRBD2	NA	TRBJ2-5	CASSIAGWETQYF
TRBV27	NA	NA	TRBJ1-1	CASSLFGGAGNTEAFF
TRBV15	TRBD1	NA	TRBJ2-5	CATSRGAAGTGFGETQYF
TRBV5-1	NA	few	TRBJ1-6	CASSLSQANHSPLHF
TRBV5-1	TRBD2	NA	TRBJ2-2	CASSGGRNTGELFF
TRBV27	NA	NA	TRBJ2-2	CASKDYGTGELFF
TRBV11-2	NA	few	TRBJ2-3	CASSLGWGKDTQYF
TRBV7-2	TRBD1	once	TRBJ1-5	CASSTRQGVQPQHF
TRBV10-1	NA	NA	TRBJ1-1	CATSLGRMNTEAFF
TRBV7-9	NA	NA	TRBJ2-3	CASSHSGVYTQYF
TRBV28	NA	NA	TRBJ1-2	CASSFGQGVYGYTF
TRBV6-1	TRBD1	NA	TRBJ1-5	CASSEGAGGTQPQHF
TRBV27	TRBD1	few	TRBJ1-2	CASTTTGGGYTF
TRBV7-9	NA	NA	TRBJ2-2	CASSLLGYPPGELFF
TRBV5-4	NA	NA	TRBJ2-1	CASSFYGGEQFF
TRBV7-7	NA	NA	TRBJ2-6	CASSFGSSGANVLTF
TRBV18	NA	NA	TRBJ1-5	CASSPPGSRPQHF